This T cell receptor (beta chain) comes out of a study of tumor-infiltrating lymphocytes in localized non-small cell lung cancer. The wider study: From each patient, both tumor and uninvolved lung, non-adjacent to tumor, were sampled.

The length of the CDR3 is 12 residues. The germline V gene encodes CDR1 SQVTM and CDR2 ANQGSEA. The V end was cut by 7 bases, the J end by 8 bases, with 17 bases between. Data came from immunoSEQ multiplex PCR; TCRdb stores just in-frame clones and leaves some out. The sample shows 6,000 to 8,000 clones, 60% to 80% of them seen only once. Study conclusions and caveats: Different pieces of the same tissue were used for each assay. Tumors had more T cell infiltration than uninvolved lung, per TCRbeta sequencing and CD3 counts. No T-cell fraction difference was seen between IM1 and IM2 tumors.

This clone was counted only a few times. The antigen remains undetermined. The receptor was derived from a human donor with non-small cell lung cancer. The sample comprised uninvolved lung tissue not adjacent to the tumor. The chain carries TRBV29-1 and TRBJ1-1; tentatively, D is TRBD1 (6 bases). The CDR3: CSAQRAGEEAFF. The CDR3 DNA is TGCAGCGCTCAACGAGCAGGGGAAGAAGCTTTCTTT.